A selection of T cell receptor beta chains follows, all from one sample in a study of blood T cell repertoires in COVID-19. Profiled with immunoSEQ multiplex PCR; TCRdb holds only in-frame clones, not every one. The sample shows around 180,000 clones, more than 85% of them seen only once. The sample comprised peripheral blood. These receptors came from a woman aged 25 to 39 with active or convalescent COVID-19. CDR3s include the opening cysteine and the closing phenylalanine or tryptophan. D genes are given only for firm matches. The size entry is marked missing in some rows and otherwise reads once, few, many or a size class.

V gene: TRBV12-3/TRBV12-4
clone size: -
D gene: TRBD1
J gene: TRBJ1-2
CDR3 protein: CASSGTGNYGYTF
CDR3 DNA: TGTGCCAGCAGTGGGACAGGAAACTATGGCTACACCTTC

V gene: TRBV5-6
clone size: -
D gene: TRBD1
J gene: TRBJ1-6
CDR3 protein: CASSRQGGYNSPLHF
CDR3 DNA: TGTGCCAGCAGCCGACAGGGCGGGTATAATTCACCCCTCCACTTT

V gene: TRBV30
clone size: -
D gene: -
J gene: TRBJ1-4
CDR3 protein: CAWSGTLEEKLFF
CDR3 DNA: TGTGCCTGGAGTGGTACCCTAGAGGAAAAACTGTTTTTT

V gene: TRBV7-9
clone size: many
D gene: TRBD1
J gene: TRBJ1-1
CDR3 protein: CASSRQGAEAFF
CDR3 DNA: TGTGCCAGCAGCCGACAGGGGGCTGAAGCTTTCTTT

V gene: TRBV3-1/TRBV3-2
clone size: once
D gene: -
J gene: TRBJ2-2
CDR3 protein: CASTEVNTGELFF
CDR3 DNA: TGTGCCAGCACGGAGGTTAACACCGGGGAGCTGTTTTTT

V gene: TRBV6-4
clone size: few
D gene: TRBD2
J gene: TRBJ2-1
CDR3 protein: CASSDSTSGSNEQFF
CDR3 DNA: TGTGCCAGCAGTGACTCGACTAGCGGGAGCAATGAGCAGTTCTTC

V gene: TRBV6-4
clone size: -
D gene: -
J gene: TRBJ1-2
CDR3 protein: CASSASGGGDGYTF
CDR3 DNA: TGTGCCAGCAGTGCGAGCGGCGGCGGGGACGGCTACACCTTC

V gene: TRBV6-5
clone size: -
D gene: -
J gene: TRBJ2-2
CDR3 protein: CASSYSGQGAGELFF
CDR3 DNA: TGTGCCAGCAGTTACTCCGGTCAAGGGGCCGGGGAGCTGTTTTTT

V gene: TRBV27
clone size: -
D gene: TRBD1
J gene: TRBJ2-1
CDR3 protein: CASSPTGPNEQFF
CDR3 DNA: TGTGCCAGCAGTCCGACAGGGCCCAATGAGCAGTTCTTC

V gene: TRBV7-8
clone size: -
D gene: -
J gene: TRBJ1-1
CDR3 protein: CASSLGVGANTEAFF
CDR3 DNA: TGTGCCAGCAGCTTAGGGGTAGGGGCGAACACTGAAGCTTTCTTT

V gene: TRBV5-4
clone size: -
D gene: -
J gene: TRBJ1-4
CDR3 protein: CASSSVGGSNEKLFF
CDR3 DNA: TGTGCCAGCAGCTCGGTAGGAGGGTCTAATGAAAAACTGTTTTTT

V gene: TRBV4-1
clone size: -
D gene: -
J gene: TRBJ2-2
CDR3 protein: CASSQDNPYTGELFF
CDR3 DNA: TGCGCCAGCAGCCAAGATAATCCTTACACCGGGGAGCTGTTTTTT

V gene: TRBV5-4
clone size: -
D gene: -
J gene: TRBJ1-3
CDR3 protein: CASSSADSSGNTIYF
CDR3 DNA: TGTGCCAGCAGCTCCGCGGACAGCTCTGGAAACACCATATATTTT

V gene: TRBV27
clone size: once
D gene: -
J gene: TRBJ2-7
CDR3 protein: CASSLGAGTYEQYF
CDR3 DNA: TGTGCCAGCAGCCTCGGGGCGGGGACCTACGAGCAGTACTTC

V gene: TRBV28
clone size: -
D gene: -
J gene: TRBJ2-5
CDR3 protein: CASSLGVREKTQYF
CDR3 DNA: TGTGCCAGCAGTTTGGGTGTGCGGGAAAAGACCCAGTACTTC

V gene: TRBV10-3
clone size: -
D gene: -
J gene: TRBJ1-1
CDR3 protein: CAISGSGVANTEAFF
CDR3 DNA: TGTGCCATCAGTGGATCAGGGGTTGCGAACACTGAAGCTTTCTTT

V gene: TRBV27
clone size: -
D gene: TRBD1
J gene: TRBJ2-1
CDR3 protein: CASSLQGSHNEQFF
CDR3 DNA: TGTGCCAGCAGTCTACAGGGGTCCCACAATGAGCAGTTCTTC

V gene: TRBV30
clone size: -
D gene: TRBD1
J gene: TRBJ1-6
CDR3 protein: CAWRTPPGQGRSPLHF
CDR3 DNA: TGTGCCTGGAGAACCCCGCCGGGACAGGGGCGTTCACCCCTCCACTTT

V gene: TRBV7-2
clone size: -
D gene: TRBD2
J gene: TRBJ2-2
CDR3 protein: CASSLRGLAGTNTGELFF
CDR3 DNA: TGTGCCAGCAGCTTGAGGGGACTAGCGGGGACGAACACCGGGGAGCTGTTTTTT

V gene: TRBV13
clone size: -
D gene: TRBD1
J gene: TRBJ1-5
CDR3 protein: CASSLRVSGDRANQPQHF
CDR3 DNA: TGTGCCAGCAGCTTAAGGGTTTCGGGGGACAGGGCCAATCAGCCCCAGCATTTT

V gene: TRBV5-1
clone size: once
D gene: TRBD1
J gene: TRBJ1-1
CDR3 protein: CASSWAGTGGMAEAFF
CDR3 DNA: TGCGCCAGCAGCTGGGCCGGGACAGGGGGAATGGCTGAAGCTTTCTTT

V gene: TRBV6-5
clone size: -
D gene: -
J gene: TRBJ2-7
CDR3 protein: CASSYSAAGAYEQYF
CDR3 DNA: TGTGCCAGCAGTTATTCGGCTGCAGGGGCCTACGAGCAGTACTTC

V gene: TRBV12-5
clone size: -
D gene: -
J gene: TRBJ2-7
CDR3 protein: CASGPDFSYEQYF
CDR3 DNA: TGTGCTAGTGGTCCCGACTTCTCCTACGAGCAGTACTTC

V gene: TRBV2
clone size: -
D gene: TRBD1
J gene: TRBJ1-2
CDR3 protein: CASTGTAVRGYTF
CDR3 DNA: TGTGCCAGCACCGGGACAGCGGTGAGGGGCTACACCTTC

V gene: TRBV6-2/TRBV6-3
clone size: -
D gene: TRBD1
J gene: TRBJ2-7
CDR3 protein: CASSRGTGGHEQYF
CDR3 DNA: TGTGCCAGCAGCCGGGGGACAGGCGGTCACGAGCAGTACTTC

V gene: TRBV10-1
clone size: -
D gene: TRBD2
J gene: TRBJ2-3
CDR3 protein: CASSPGTSGISTDTQYF
CDR3 DNA: TGCGCCAGCAGTCCCGGGACTAGCGGGATCAGCACAGATACGCAGTATTTT

V gene: TRBV6-1
clone size: -
D gene: TRBD1
J gene: TRBJ1-1
CDR3 protein: CASSEGQGVGNTEAFF
CDR3 DNA: TGTGCCAGCAGTGAGGGACAGGGGGTTGGTAACACTGAAGCTTTCTTT

V gene: TRBV3-1/TRBV3-2
clone size: -
D gene: TRBD1
J gene: TRBJ2-1
CDR3 protein: CASSQVGGGQGYNEQFF
CDR3 DNA: TGTGCCAGCAGCCAAGTCGGGGGAGGACAGGGCTACAATGAGCAGTTCTTC

V gene: TRBV14
clone size: few
D gene: -
J gene: TRBJ1-4
CDR3 protein: CASAGGGPTNEKLFF
CDR3 DNA: TGTGCCAGCGCGGGGGGGGGACCAACTAATGAAAAACTGTTTTTT

V gene: TRBV7-9
clone size: -
D gene: TRBD2
J gene: TRBJ2-1
CDR3 protein: CASSSIAGGYNEQFF
CDR3 DNA: TGTGCCAGCAGCTCTATAGCGGGGGGATACAATGAGCAGTTCTTC

V gene: TRBV27
clone size: -
D gene: TRBD2
J gene: TRBJ2-1
CDR3 protein: CASSFAGGLSYNEQFF
CDR3 DNA: TGTGCCAGCAGTTTCGCGGGGGGGCTCTCCTACAATGAGCAGTTCTTC

V gene: TRBV7-9
clone size: -
D gene: -
J gene: TRBJ1-4
CDR3 protein: CASSLGRQVRKLFF
CDR3 DNA: TGTGCCAGCAGCTTAGGTCGACAGGTTCGAAAACTGTTTTTT

V gene: TRBV19
clone size: -
D gene: -
J gene: TRBJ2-5
CDR3 protein: CASSSWEQETQYF
CDR3 DNA: TGTGCCAGCTCCTCGTGGGAGCAAGAGACCCAGTACTTC

V gene: TRBV3-1/TRBV3-2
clone size: -
D gene: -
J gene: TRBJ2-1
CDR3 protein: CASSQVVGSVPGDNEQFF
CDR3 DNA: TGTGCCAGCAGCCAAGTGGTTGGTAGCGTACCCGGGGACAATGAGCAGTTCTTC

V gene: TRBV7-6
clone size: -
D gene: -
J gene: TRBJ1-6
CDR3 protein: CASSDAGQRESPLHF
CDR3 DNA: TGTGCCAGCAGCGACGCCGGACAGAGAGAATCACCCCTCCACTTT

V gene: TRBV19
clone size: -
D gene: -
J gene: TRBJ1-1
CDR3 protein: CASSIPGGVRTEAFF
CDR3 DNA: TGTGCCAGTAGTATCCCCGGAGGGGTGAGAACTGAAGCTTTCTTT

V gene: TRBV5-8
clone size: -
D gene: TRBD1
J gene: TRBJ1-1
CDR3 protein: CASLTGVGAFF
CDR3 DNA: TGTGCCAGCCTTACAGGGGTCGGAGCTTTCTTT

V gene: TRBV19
clone size: -
D gene: -
J gene: TRBJ1-5
CDR3 protein: CASSIDQGRGNQPQHF
CDR3 DNA: TGTGCCAGTAGTATAGATCAGGGTAGAGGCAATCAGCCCCAGCATTTT

V gene: TRBV28
clone size: -
D gene: -
J gene: TRBJ1-2
CDR3 protein: CASSLVGGGYGYTF
CDR3 DNA: TGTGCCAGCAGTTTAGTGGGCGGAGGATATGGCTACACCTTC

V gene: TRBV2
clone size: -
D gene: -
J gene: TRBJ2-2
CDR3 protein: CASSGRTELTGELFF
CDR3 DNA: TGTGCCAGCAGTGGGAGGACAGAACTCACCGGGGAGCTGTTTTTT

V gene: TRBV6-5
clone size: -
D gene: -
J gene: TRBJ1-5
CDR3 protein: CASSIARVGQPQHF
CDR3 DNA: TGTGCCAGCAGTATAGCCAGGGTGGGCCAGCCCCAGCATTTT

V gene: TRBV5-1
clone size: -
D gene: -
J gene: TRBJ2-3
CDR3 protein: CASSIQGTSTDTQYF
CDR3 DNA: TGCGCCAGCAGCATACAGGGGACTAGCACAGATACGCAGTATTTT

V gene: TRBV27
clone size: once
D gene: -
J gene: TRBJ2-2
CDR3 protein: CASSRIAGTNTGELFF
CDR3 DNA: TGTGCCAGCAGCAGGATTGCAGGGACGAACACCGGGGAGCTGTTTTTT

V gene: TRBV7-2
clone size: -
D gene: TRBD1
J gene: TRBJ2-7
CDR3 protein: CASSSMGTGGHEQYF
CDR3 DNA: TGTGCCAGCAGCTCTATGGGGACAGGGGGCCACGAGCAGTACTTC

V gene: TRBV28
clone size: -
D gene: TRBD1
J gene: TRBJ1-5
CDR3 protein: CASSFVRGNQPQHF
CDR3 DNA: TGTGCCAGCAGTTTTGTCAGGGGGAATCAGCCCCAGCATTTT